A single TCR beta chain is shown here with its context. Primers: 60 Vbeta forward and 13 Jbeta reverse. Clones were sequenced by immunoSEQ multiplex PCR, and TCRdb holds only the in-frame ones, with some missing. This sample carries fewer than 65,000 clones, 60% to 80% of them seen once, and the ten largest clones take approximately 3.3%. The data belong to a study of cytomegalovirus exposure and HLA in healthy donors. The CDR3 extends over 12 amino acids. V was shortened by 0 bases and J by 7 bases, with 6 bases between the two germline ends. CDR1 MGHRA and CDR2 YSYEKL come from the germline V gene. The TCR originated in a middle-aged woman in good health and CMV-seropositive. The chain recombines TRBV4-1 with TRBJ1-2; D ambiguous. The specimen was PBMCs. The CDR3 coding sequence is TGCGCCAGCAGCCAAGATTTAGTTGGCTACACCTTC. Amino acid sequence: CASSQDLVGYTF.